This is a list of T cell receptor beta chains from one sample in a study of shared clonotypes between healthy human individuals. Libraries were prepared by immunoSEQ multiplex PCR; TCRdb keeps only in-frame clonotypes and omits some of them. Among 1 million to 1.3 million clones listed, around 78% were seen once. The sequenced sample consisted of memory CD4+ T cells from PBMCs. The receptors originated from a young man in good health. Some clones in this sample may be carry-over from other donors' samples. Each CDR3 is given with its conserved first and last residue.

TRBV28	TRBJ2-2	CASIPHGVPDTGELFF
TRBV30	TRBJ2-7	CAWTSGSARHEQYF
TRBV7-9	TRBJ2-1	CASSSRTSGANPYNEQFF
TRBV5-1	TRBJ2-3	CASSFFGLSADTQYF
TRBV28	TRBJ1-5	CASSFGVNQPQHF
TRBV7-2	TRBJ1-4	CASSYTGGNEKLFF
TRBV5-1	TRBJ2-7	CASSLGSSFEYEQYF
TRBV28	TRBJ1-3	CASSPLGRSISGNTIYF
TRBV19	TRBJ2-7	CASSPRRDEQYF
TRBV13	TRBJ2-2	CASSIGFGGRYTGELFF
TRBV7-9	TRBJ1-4	CASTRGTNEKLFF
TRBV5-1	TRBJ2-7	CASSVTGGPHEQYF
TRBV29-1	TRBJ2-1	CSVVWTSGSHEQFF
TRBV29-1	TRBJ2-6	CSVEDRDRASGANVLTF
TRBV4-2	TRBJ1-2	CASSAASGTGAINYGYTF
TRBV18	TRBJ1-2	CASSPTQEVSYGYTF
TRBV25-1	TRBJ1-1	CASSEAQLAGRENTEAFF
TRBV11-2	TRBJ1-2	CASSLASYYGYTF
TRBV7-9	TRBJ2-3	CASSLRGSTDTQYF
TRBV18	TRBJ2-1	CASSPSSGSHYNEQFF
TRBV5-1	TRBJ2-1	CASSLEANLGYNEQFF
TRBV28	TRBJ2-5	CASSSLGRGKEETQYF
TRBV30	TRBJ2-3	CALWDRGNGDTQYF
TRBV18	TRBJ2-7	CASSPGTGPYEQYF
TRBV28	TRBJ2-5	CASSSSTRETQYF
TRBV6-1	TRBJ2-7	CATLRPLLDEQYF
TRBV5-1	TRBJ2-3	CASSERLAGGTDTQYF